This passage covers 11 T cell receptor beta chains from one sample sequenced in a study of T cell repertoires and Cas9 in healthy adults. TCRdb keeps only in-frame clones here, not all; method: immunoSEQ multiplex PCR. The data hold about 22,000 clones, with under 95% observed a single time. The sample comprised CD4+ effector T cells (CD127+, CD25-, CD137-, CD154-) from PBMCs; culture status not recorded. The origin of the receptors is a human donor in good health.

The chain employs TRBV5-8 and TRBJ2-3; 9 bases fit TRBD1. CDR3 length: 15 amino acids. V shed 3 bases, J shed 3 bases, and the junction held 5 bases outside the gene matches. CDR1 is SGHTS, CDR2 YDEGEE, per germline. CDR3 nucleotides: TGTGCCAGCAGCTGGGGACAGGGCCCGACAGATACGCAGTATTTT. This encodes CASSWGQGPTDTQYF.

The V call is TRBV2, the J call TRBJ2-2, with TRBD2 identical over 9 bases. Per germline, CDR1 SNHLY and CDR2 FYNNEI. V dropped 4 bases and J dropped 7; count of bases not matched to a gene: 7. The CDR3 covers 15 residues. The CDR3 here is CASSASGTSSGELFF. The CDR3, as DNA: TGTGCCAGCAGTGCGTCCGGGACTAGCAGCGGGGAGCTGTTTTTT.

The rearrangement joins TRBV7-2 to TRBJ1-1; 8 nucleotides line up with TRBD1. Germline V gene lookup returns CDR1 SGHTA and CDR2 FQGNSA. This CDR3 contains 15 residues. Trimming removed 5 bases from V and 4 bases from J; junction bases left unmatched: 9. The CDR3 coding sequence is TGTGCCAGCAGCCCTGGGACAGGAGGTTTCACTGAAGCTTTCTTT. Translation: CASSPGTGGFTEAFF.

This chain uses TRBV14 with TRBJ1-1; the D is unclear. The CDR3 runs 13 residues. V dropped 1 base and J dropped 2 bases, with 5 bases sitting between them. Germline CDR1 SGHDN, CDR2 FVKESK. This CDR3 reads CASSQGRNTEAFF. The CDR3, as DNA: TGTGCCAGCAGCCAAGGGCGCAACACTGAAGCTTTCTTT.

This chain joins TRBV6-1 and TRBJ1-5, with D maybe TRBD1 (5 bases). V lost 7 bases and J lost 3, with 13 bases in between. Germline values: CDR1 MNHNS, CDR2 SASEGT. This CDR3 comprises 14 residues. The CDR3 DNA reads as TGTGCCAGCACCGGACATTTTGCCAATCAGCCCCAGCATTTT. Translation: CASTGHFANQPQHF.

The rearrangement links TRBV7-3 to TRBJ2-1; D is uncertain. The CDR3 consists of 14 residues. The germline gives CDR1 SGHTA, CDR2 FQGTGA. The germline V and J ends were trimmed by 5 bases and 6 bases, with 14 bases remaining between them. CDR3 DNA sequence: TGTGCCAGCAGCCCCACCCTTGGCACCAATGAGCAGTTCTTC. As protein: CASSPTLGTNEQFF.

The chain joins TRBV2 to TRBJ2-7; 8 bases fit TRBD1. Germline CDR1 and CDR2: SNHLY and FYNNEI. The CDR3 length is 13 residues. The trim removed 6 bases at V and 6 bases at J, leaving 7 bases unmatched. CDR3 nucleotide sequence: TGTGCCAGCAGATATGGACAGGGCTCCGAGCAGTACTTC. This codes for CASRYGQGSEQYF.

The chain uses TRBV28 and TRBJ2-7; D is unresolved. The CDR3 length is 11 residues. V was shortened by 4 bases and J by 6 bases, with 7 bases between the two germline ends. Germline lookup yields CDR1 MDHEN and CDR2 SYDVKM. DNA for the CDR3: TGTGCCAGCAGTTCCCTACCCGAGCAGTACTTC. This sequence encodes CASSSLPEQYF.

The chain uses TRBV19 and TRBJ1-3; tentatively, D is TRBD1 (5 bases). The CDR3 runs 16 residues. V was pared by 5 bases and J by 0 bases, with 14 bases between. From germline, CDR1 is LNHDA and CDR2 SQIVND (reference sequence). The CDR3 region is CASSAGTHLSGNTIYF. The CDR3 DNA sequence: TGTGCCAGTAGTGCGGGGACGCACCTCTCTGGAAACACCATATATTTT.

This chain joins TRBV6-1 and TRBJ1-1; perhaps TRBD1 as D (5 bases). The CDR3 has 15 residues. Germline CDR1 reads MNHNS; CDR2 reads SASEGT. The V end lost 9 bases, the J end lost 1 base, and 18 bases lay between the germline ends. The CDR3 here is CARAPAVGANTEAFF. CDR3 in DNA: TGTGCCAGGGCCCCGGCGGTTGGGGCGAACACTGAAGCTTTCTTT.

V and J are TRBV5-6 and TRBJ2-1, with D unclear. The CDR3 covers 13 residues. Germline-derived CDR1 and CDR2 are SGHDT and YYEEEE. V was cut by 2 bases and J by 6 bases, with 9 bases left in between. CDR3 nucleotides: TGTGCCAGCAGCTTCGCAGACGCCAATGAGCAGTTCTTC. Protein product: CASSFADANEQFF.